The 9 T cell receptor beta chains presented below share a single source sample, sequenced in a study of T-cell memory formation after mild COVID-19. MiXCR, run by TCRdb on the 5' RACE reads, gives a single entry per CDR3 protein. The sample holds about 430,000 distinct CDR3 sequences, 24% seen once. Specimen: PBMCs or a T cell subset sorted from them (not recorded which). Source of these receptors: an adult woman who had mild COVID-19 (a few samples of this study predate the infection). Cell type and time point are not known.

The chain couples TRBV12-3 or TRBV12-4 to TRBJ2-2; 15 bases are a match to TRBD2. V lost 6 bases, J lost 5 bases, and 10 bases stayed unmatched. CDR3 length: 18 residues. CDR3 amino acids: CASSSPGLAGGPTGELFF. The CDR3 DNA reads TGTGCCAGCAGCTCTCCGGGACTAGCGGGGGGTCCGACCGGGGAGCTGTTTTTT.

This clonotype was observed a handful of times. V usage is TRBV11-3 and J usage is TRBJ1-1; no clear D gene. Per germline, CDR1 SGHNT and CDR2 YENEEA. CDR3 length equals 15 residues. V lost 3 bases and J 1 base, leaving 12 bases between the germline ends. DNA for the CDR3: TGTGCCAGCAGCTTTTCGCAGACTACGAACACTGAAGCTTTCTTT. As protein: CASSFSQTTNTEAFF.

This clonotype appeared a few times. This chain uses TRBV6-6 with TRBJ1-1; D not certain. This CDR3 is 11 amino acids long. From germline, CDR1 is MNHNY and CDR2 SVGAGI (reference sequence). V was clipped by 6 bases and J by 6 bases, with 8 bases between them. CDR3: CASRGPPEAFF. In DNA, the CDR3 is TGTGCCAGCAGAGGACCTCCTGAAGCTTTCTTT.

In nucleotides, the CDR3 is TGCGCCAGCAGCTTTACGAGGGGCCCGGATCGCAATGAGCAGTTCTTC. Translating gives CASSFTRGPDRNEQFF. The chain employs TRBV5-1 and TRBJ2-1, with D perhaps matching TRBD1 or TRBD2 (5 bases each). V gave up 2 bases and J gave up 6 bases, with 18 bases separating them. Germline CDR1 reads SGHRS; CDR2 reads YFSETQ. The CDR3 sequence is 16 residues long.

This chain connects TRBV6-5 to TRBJ1-1; 7 nucleotides align to TRBD1. CDR1 and CDR2 from the germline V gene are MNHEY and SVGAGI. Trimming cost V 6 bases and J 2 bases; bases outside gene matches: 12. The CDR3 loop spans 16 amino acids. Here the CDR3 DNA reads TGTGCCAGCAGCCGCAGACAGGGACGAACCAACACTGAAGCTTTCTTT. Translated, it gives CASSRRQGRTNTEAFF.

V gene TRBV20-1 combines with J gene TRBJ2-7, with 11 positions matching TRBD2. The germline gives CDR1 DFQATT, CDR2 SNEGSKA (reference sequence). V shed 5 bases and J 2 bases; nucleotides not matched to a gene: 5. The CDR3 length is 14 residues. For the CDR3, the DNA is TGCAGTGCTGCGCTTAGCGGGAGGGCCTACGAGCAGTACTTC. Translating gives CSAALSGRAYEQYF.

This clonotype was recorded a few times. The chain is built from TRBV7-2 and TRBJ2-7; tentative D call: TRBD1 (6 bases). CDR3 length: 14 amino acids. The germline CDR1 and CDR2 sequences are SGHTA and FQGNSA. V dropped 2 bases and J dropped 5 bases, with 13 bases sitting between them. The CDR3 DNA follows: TGTGCCAGCAGCTTAACAGGGTTAAGCCACGAGCAGTACTTC. Its protein is CASSLTGLSHEQYF. Full variable domain (remainder filled in from reference TRBV7-2 and TRBJ2-7): GAGVSQSPSNKVTEKGKDVELRCDPISGHTALYWYRQSLGQGLEFLIYFQGNSAPDKSGLPSDRFSAERTGGSVSTLTIQRTQQEDSAVYLCASSLTGLSHEQYFGPGTRLTVT.

The chain's CDR3 is CSVEGQLGEADTQYF. Here the CDR3 DNA reads TGCAGCGTTGAAGGACAGCTCGGGGAGGCAGATACGCAGTATTTT. This chain uses TRBV29-1 with TRBJ2-3, with a possible D match to TRBD2 (6 bases). From germline, CDR1 is SQVTM and CDR2 ANQGSEA. This CDR3 has 15 amino acids. The V end was cut by 1 base, the J end by 4 bases, with 15 bases between.

V gene TRBV6-1 combines with J gene TRBJ1-2, with D unclear. CDR1 is MNHNS and CDR2 is SASEGT in the germline V gene. This CDR3 is built from 12 residues. Trimming left V 7 bases short and J 0 bases short, with 6 bases between. The CDR3 bases are TGTGCCAGCACCAGAACTAACTATGGCTACACCTTC. Protein sequence: CASTRTNYGYTF.